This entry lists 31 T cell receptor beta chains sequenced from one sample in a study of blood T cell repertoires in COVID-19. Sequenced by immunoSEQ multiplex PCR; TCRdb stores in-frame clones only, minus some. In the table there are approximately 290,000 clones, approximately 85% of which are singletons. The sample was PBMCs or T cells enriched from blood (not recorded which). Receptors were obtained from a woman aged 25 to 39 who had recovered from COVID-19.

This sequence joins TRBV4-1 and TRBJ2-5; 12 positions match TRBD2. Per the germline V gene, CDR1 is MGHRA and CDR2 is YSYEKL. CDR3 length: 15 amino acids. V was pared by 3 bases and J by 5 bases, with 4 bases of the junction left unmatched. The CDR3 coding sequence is TGCGCCAGCAGCCAGCGACTAGCGGGGGTTGAGACCCAGTACTTC. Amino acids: CASSQRLAGVETQYF.

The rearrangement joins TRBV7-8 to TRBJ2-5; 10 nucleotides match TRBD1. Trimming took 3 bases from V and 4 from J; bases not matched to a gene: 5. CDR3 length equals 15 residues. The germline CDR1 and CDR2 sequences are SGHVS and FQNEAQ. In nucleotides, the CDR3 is TGTGCCAGCAGCTTCGGGACAGGGGATTCAGAGACCCAGTACTTC. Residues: CASSFGTGDSETQYF.

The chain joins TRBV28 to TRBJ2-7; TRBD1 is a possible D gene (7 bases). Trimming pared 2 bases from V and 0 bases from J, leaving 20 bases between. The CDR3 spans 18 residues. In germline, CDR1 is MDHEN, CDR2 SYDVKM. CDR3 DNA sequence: TGTGCCAGCAGTTTAGAGACAGGGAGGAGGTCGAGCTCCTACGAGCAGTACTTC. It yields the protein CASSLETGRRSSSYEQYF.

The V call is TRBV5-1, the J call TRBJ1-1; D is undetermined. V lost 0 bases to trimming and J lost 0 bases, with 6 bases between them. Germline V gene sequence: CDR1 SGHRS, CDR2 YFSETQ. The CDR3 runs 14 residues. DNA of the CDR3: TGCGCCAGCAGCTTGGCCAATTTGAACACTGAAGCTTTCTTT. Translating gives CASSLANLNTEAFF.

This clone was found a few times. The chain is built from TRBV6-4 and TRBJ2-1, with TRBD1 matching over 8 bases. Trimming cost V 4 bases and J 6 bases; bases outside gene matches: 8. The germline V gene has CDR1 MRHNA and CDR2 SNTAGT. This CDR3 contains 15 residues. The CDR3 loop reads CASSVQGGGINEQFF. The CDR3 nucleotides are TGTGCCAGCAGTGTACAGGGGGGCGGGATCAATGAGCAGTTCTTC.

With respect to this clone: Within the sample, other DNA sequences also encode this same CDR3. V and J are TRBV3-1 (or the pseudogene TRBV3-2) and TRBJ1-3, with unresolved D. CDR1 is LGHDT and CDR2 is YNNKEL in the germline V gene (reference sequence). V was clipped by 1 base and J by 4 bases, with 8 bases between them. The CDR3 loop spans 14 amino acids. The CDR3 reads CASSQAGSGNTIYF. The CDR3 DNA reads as TGTGCCAGCAGCCAAGCGGGTTCGGGAAACACCATATATTTT.

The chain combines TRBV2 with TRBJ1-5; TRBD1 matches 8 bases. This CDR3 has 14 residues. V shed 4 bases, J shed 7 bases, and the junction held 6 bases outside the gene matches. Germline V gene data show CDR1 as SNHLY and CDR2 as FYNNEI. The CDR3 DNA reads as TGTGCCAGCAGTGGACAGGGGAGGGGACAGCCCCAGCATTTT. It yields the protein CASSGQGRGQPQHF.

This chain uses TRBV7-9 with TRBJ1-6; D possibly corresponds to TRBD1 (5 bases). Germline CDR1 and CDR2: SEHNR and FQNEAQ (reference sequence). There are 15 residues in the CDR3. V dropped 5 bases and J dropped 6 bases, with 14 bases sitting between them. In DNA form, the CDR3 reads TGTGCCAGCAGCCCGATGACAGTCATTAATTCACCCCTCCACTTT. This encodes CASSPMTVINSPLHF. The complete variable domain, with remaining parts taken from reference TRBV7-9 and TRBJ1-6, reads DTGVSQNPRHKITKRGQNVTFRCDPISEHNRLYWYRQTLGQGPEFLTYFQNEAQLEKSRLLSDRFSAERPKGSFSTLEIQRTEQGDSAMYLCASSPMTVINSPLHFGNGTRLTVT.

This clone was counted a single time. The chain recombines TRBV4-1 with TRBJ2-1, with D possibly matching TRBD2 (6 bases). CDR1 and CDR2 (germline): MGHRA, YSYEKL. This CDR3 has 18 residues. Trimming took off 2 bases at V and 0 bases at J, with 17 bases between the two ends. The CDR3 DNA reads TGCGCCAGCAGCCAATACCACCGGGAGATAAGCTCCTACAATGAGCAGTTCTTC. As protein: CASSQYHREISSYNEQFF.

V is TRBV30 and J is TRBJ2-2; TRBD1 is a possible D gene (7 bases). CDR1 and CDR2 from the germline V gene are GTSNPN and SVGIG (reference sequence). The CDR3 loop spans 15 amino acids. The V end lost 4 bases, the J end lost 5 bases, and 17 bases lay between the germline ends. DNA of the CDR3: TGTGCCTGGAATGGCCTCAGGGGGGCGACCGGGGAGCTGTTTTTT. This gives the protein CAWNGLRGATGELFF.

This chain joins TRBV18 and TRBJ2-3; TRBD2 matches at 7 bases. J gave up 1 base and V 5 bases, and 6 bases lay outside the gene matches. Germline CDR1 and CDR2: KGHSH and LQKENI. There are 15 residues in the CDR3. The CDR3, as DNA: TGTGCCAGCTCATCGGAGCGGGGCCGCACAGATACGCAGTATTTT. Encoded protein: CASSSERGRTDTQYF. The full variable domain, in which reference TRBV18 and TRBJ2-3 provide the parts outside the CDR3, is NAGVMQNPRHLVRRRGQEARLRCSPMKGHSHVYWYRQLPEEGLKFMVYLQKENIIDESGMPKERFSAEFPKEGPSILRIQQVVRGDSAAYFCASSSERGRTDTQYFGPGTRLTVL.

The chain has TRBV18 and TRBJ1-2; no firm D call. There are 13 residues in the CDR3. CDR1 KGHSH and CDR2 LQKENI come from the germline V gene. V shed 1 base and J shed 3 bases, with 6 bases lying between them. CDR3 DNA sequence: TGTGCCAGCTCACCACAATCGGACTATGGCTACACCTTC. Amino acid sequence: CASSPQSDYGYTF. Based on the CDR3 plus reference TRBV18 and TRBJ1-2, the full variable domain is NAGVMQNPRHLVRRRGQEARLRCSPMKGHSHVYWYRQLPEEGLKFMVYLQKENIIDESGMPKERFSAEFPKEGPSILRIQQVVRGDSAAYFCASSPQSDYGYTFGSGTRLTVV.

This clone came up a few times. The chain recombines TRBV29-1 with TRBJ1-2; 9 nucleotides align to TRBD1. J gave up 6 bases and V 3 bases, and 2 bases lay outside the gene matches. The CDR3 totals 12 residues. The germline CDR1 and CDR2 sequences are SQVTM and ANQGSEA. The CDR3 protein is CSVEGQGDGYTF. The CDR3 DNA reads TGCAGCGTTGAGGGACAGGGAGATGGCTACACCTTC.

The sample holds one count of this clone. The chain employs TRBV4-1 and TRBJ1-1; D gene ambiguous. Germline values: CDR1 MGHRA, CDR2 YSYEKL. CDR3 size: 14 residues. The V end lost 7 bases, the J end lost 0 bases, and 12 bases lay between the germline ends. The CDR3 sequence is CASTKEGLNTEAFF. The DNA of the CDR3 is TGCGCCAGCACGAAGGAGGGTCTGAACACTGAAGCTTTCTTT.

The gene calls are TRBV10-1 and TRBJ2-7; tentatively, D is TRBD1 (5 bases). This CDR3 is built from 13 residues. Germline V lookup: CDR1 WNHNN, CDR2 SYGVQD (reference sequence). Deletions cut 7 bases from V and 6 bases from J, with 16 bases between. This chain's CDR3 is CASNALRVTEQYF. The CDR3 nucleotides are TGCGCCAGCAATGCCCTCAGGGTGACCGAGCAGTACTTC.

The DNA for the CDR3 is TGTGCCAGCACCAACCCAGGACAGGAAGAGACCCAGTACTTC. It is translated as CASTNPGQEETQYF. J is TRBJ2-5 and V is TRBV2; 7 nucleotides line up with TRBD1. The CDR3 covers 14 residues. V lost 7 bases and J lost 3; bases outside the gene matches: 8. Germline V lookup: CDR1 SNHLY, CDR2 FYNNEI. The full variable domain, with the rest looked up from reference TRBV2 and TRBJ2-5, is EPEVTQTPSHQVTQMGQEVILRCVPISNHLYFYWYRQILGQKVEFLVSFYNNEISEKSEIFDDQFSVERPDGSNFTLKIRSTKLEDSAMYFCASTNPGQEETQYFGPGTRLLVL.

The CDR3: CASSSLSDFKEQYF. DNA of the CDR3: TGCGCCAGCAGCTCCTTATCGGACTTTAAAGAGCAGTACTTC. The chain carries TRBV5-1 and TRBJ2-7; TRBD2 is a possible D gene (5 bases). CDR1 is SGHRS and CDR2 is YFSETQ in the germline V gene. The germline V and J ends were trimmed by 3 bases and 7 bases, with 17 bases remaining between them. The CDR3 loop spans 14 amino acids. The variable domain in full, with the rest retrieved from reference TRBV5-1 and TRBJ2-7, is KAGVTQTPRYLIKTRGQQVTLSCSPISGHRSVSWYQQTPGQGLQFLFEYFSETQRNKGNFPGRFSGRQFSNSRSEMNVSTLELGDSALYLCASSSLSDFKEQYFGPGTRLTVT.

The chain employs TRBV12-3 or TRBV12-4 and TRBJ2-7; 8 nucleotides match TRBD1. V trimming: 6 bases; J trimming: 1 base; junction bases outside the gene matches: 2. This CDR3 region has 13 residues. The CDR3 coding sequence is TGTGCCAGCAGATGGACAGGGTCCTACGAGCAGTACTTC. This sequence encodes CASRWTGSYEQYF.

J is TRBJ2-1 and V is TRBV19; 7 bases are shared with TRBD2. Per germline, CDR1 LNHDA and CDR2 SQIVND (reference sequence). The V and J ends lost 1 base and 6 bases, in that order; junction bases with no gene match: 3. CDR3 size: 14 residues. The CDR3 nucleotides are TGTGCCAGTAGTATAGGCGGGAGTCCCAATGAGCAGTTCTTC. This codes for CASSIGGSPNEQFF.

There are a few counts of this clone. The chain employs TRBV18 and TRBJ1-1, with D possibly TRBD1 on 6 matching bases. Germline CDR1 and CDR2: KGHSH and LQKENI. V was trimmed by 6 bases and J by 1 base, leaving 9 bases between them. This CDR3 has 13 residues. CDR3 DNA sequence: TGTGCCAGCTCGACGGACAGGAACACTGAAGCTTTCTTT. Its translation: CASSTDRNTEAFF.

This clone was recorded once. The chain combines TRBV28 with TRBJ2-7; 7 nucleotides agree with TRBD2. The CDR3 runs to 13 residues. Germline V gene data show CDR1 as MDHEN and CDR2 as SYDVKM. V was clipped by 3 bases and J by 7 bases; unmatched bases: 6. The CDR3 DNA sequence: TGTGCCAGCAGTTTGGGCAGGGAGGGAGAGCAGTACTTC. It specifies CASSLGREGEQYF.

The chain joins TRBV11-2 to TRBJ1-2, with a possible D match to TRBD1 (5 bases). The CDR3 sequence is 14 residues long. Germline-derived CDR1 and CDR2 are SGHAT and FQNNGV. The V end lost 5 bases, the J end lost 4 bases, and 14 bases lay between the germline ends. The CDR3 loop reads CASSPTDSFYGYTF. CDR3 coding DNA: TGTGCCAGCAGCCCGACAGATTCCTTCTATGGCTACACCTTC.

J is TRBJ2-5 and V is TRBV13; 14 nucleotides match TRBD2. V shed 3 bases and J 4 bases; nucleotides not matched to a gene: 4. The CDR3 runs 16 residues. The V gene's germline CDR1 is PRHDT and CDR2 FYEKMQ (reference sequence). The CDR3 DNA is TGTGCCAGCAGCTTGGGGACTAGCGGGAGTCCAGAGACCCAGTACTTC. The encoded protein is CASSLGTSGSPETQYF.

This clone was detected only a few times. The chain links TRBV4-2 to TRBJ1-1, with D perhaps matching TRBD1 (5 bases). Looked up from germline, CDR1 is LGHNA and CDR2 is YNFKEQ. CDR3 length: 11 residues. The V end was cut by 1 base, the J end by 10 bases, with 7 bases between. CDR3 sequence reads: CASSQGRGAFF. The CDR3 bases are TGTGCCAGCAGCCAAGGAAGGGGAGCTTTCTTT.

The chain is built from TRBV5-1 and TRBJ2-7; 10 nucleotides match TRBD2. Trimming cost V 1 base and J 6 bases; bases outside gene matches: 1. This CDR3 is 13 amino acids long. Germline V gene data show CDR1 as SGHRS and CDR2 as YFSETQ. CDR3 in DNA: TGCGCCAGCAGCTTGACTAGCGGGATCGAGCAGTACTTC. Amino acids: CASSLTSGIEQYF. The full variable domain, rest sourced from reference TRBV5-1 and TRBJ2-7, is KAGVTQTPRYLIKTRGQQVTLSCSPISGHRSVSWYQQTPGQGLQFLFEYFSETQRNKGNFPGRFSGRQFSNSRSEMNVSTLELGDSALYLCASSLTSGIEQYFGPGTRLTVT.

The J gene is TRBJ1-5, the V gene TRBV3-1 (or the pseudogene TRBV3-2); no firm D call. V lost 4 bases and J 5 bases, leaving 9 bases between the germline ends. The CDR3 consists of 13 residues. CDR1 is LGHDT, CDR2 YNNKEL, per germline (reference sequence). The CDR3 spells CASSPLGDQPQHF. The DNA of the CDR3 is TGTGCCAGCAGCCCCCTAGGCGATCAGCCCCAGCATTTT.

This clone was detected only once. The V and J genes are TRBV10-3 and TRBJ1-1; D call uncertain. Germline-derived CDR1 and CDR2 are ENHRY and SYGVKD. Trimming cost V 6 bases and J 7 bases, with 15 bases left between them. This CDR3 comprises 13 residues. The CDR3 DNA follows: TGTGCCATCAGAAAAAACAGCTCCTTTGAAGCTTTCTTT. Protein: CAIRKNSSFEAFF.

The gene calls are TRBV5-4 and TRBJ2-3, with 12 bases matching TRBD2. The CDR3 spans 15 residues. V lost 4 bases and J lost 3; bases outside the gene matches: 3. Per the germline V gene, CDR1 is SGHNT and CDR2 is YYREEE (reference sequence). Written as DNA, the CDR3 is TGTGCCAGCAGCGGGCTAGCGGGGGGGACAGATACGCAGTATTTT. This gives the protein CASSGLAGGTDTQYF.

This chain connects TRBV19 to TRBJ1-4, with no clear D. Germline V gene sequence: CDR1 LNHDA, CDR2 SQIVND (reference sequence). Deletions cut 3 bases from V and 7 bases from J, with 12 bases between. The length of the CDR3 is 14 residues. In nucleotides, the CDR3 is TGTGCCAGTAGTATCAGTACCGGCGGTGAAAAACTGTTTTTT. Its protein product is CASSISTGGEKLFF.

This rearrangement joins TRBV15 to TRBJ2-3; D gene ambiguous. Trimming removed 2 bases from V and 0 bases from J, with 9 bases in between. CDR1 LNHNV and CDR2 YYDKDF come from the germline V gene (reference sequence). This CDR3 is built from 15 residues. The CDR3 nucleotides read TGTGCCACCAGCAGACGGAGTCCTAGCACAGATACGCAGTATTTT. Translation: CATSRRSPSTDTQYF.

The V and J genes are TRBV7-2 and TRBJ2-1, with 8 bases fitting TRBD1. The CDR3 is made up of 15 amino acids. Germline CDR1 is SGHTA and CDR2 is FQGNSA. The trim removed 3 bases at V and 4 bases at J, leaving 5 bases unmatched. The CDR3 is CASSFRQGRYNEQFF. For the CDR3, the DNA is TGTGCCAGCAGCTTCAGACAGGGGAGGTACAATGAGCAGTTCTTC.